What follows are 27 T cell receptor beta chains derived from one specimen sequenced in a study of control samples from healthy donors and cancer patients. Repertoires were generated with immunoSEQ multiplex PCR, while TCRdb's copy carries only in-frame clones and drops some. The repertoire consists of roughly 140,000 clones, with about nine tenths occurring once and the leading ten covering 4.9%. Material for sequencing was blood. The source is a young man in good health.

This chain links TRBV24-1 with TRBJ1-2, with 7 bases aligning to TRBD1. This CDR3 has 14 residues. Germline V gene sequence: CDR1 KGHDR, CDR2 SFDVKD. Trimming took 4 bases from V and 3 from J; bases not matched to a gene: 4. The CDR3 loop reads CATSETGTDYGYTF. The CDR3, as DNA: TGTGCCACCAGTGAAACCGGGACAGACTATGGCTACACCTTC.

The V and J genes are TRBV27 and TRBJ2-2; TRBD1 aligns across 8 bases. CDR1 MNHEY and CDR2 SMNVEV come from the germline V gene (reference sequence). V shed 7 bases, J shed 6 bases, and the junction held 1 base outside the gene matches. The CDR3 runs 12 residues. CDR3 in amino acids: CASTGGSGELFF. CDR3 nucleotide sequence: TGTGCCAGCACAGGGGGCTCCGGGGAGCTGTTTTTT.

As DNA, the CDR3 is TGTGCCAGCAGCTTAAGGGAGACCTATGGCTACACCTTC. Amino acid sequence: CASSLRETYGYTF. The chain recombines TRBV11-2 with TRBJ1-2; D is uncertain. This CDR3 region has 13 residues. V was shortened by 2 bases and J by 4 bases, with 8 bases between the two germline ends. Germline assignment: CDR1 SGHAT and CDR2 FQNNGV.

The V and J genes are TRBV6-5 and TRBJ1-1; no definite D call. The length of the CDR3 is 13 residues. V lost 6 bases, J lost 1 base, and 9 bases lay in between. CDR1 is MNHEY, CDR2 SVGAGI, per germline. CDR3 protein: CASRITRNTEAFF. In DNA, the CDR3 is TGTGCCAGCAGAATAACAAGGAACACTGAAGCTTTCTTT.

This clone has only a few counts. The genes are TRBV27 and TRBJ2-1, with D perhaps TRBD2 (6 bases). Germline V gives CDR1 MNHEY, CDR2 SMNVEV (reference sequence). This CDR3 has 15 residues. V shed 5 bases and J shed 4 bases, with 15 bases lying between them. The CDR3 protein is CASSDGTGGYNEQFF. The CDR3 region has the DNA TGTGCCAGCAGTGACGGGACTGGGGGTTACAATGAGCAGTTCTTC.

The J gene is TRBJ1-3, the V gene TRBV4-3; D gene ambiguous. CDR1 LGHNA and CDR2 YSLEER come from the germline V gene. The CDR3 loop spans 17 amino acids. The V end lost 0 bases, the J end lost 1 base, and 13 bases lay between the germline ends. In nucleotides, the CDR3 is TGCGCCAGCAGCCAAGACGATTCGGCCGGGTCTGGAAACACCATATATTTT. Its protein is CASSQDDSAGSGNTIYF.

The gene calls are TRBV12-3 or TRBV12-4 and TRBJ2-1; 9 nucleotides agree with TRBD1. This CDR3 is 13 amino acids long. J was trimmed by 16 bases and V by 1 base; bases with no gene match: 8. This chain's CDR3 is CASSLGPGQGKFF. The CDR3 coding sequence is TGTGCCAGCAGTTTAGGCCCGGGACAGGGCAAATTCTTC.

This chain uses TRBV28 with TRBJ2-5; no definite D call. Trimming removed 6 bases at V and 5 bases at J, with 7 bases between. Germline lookup yields CDR1 MDHEN and CDR2 SYDVKM. There are 11 residues in the CDR3. CDR3 bases: TGTGCCAGCAGCTTAAAGGAGACCCAGTACTTC. It encodes CASSLKETQYF. Looking up the rest from reference TRBV28 and TRBJ2-5 gives the full variable domain: DVKVTQSSRYLVKRTGEKVFLECVQDMDHENMFWYRQDPGLGLRLIYFSYDVKMKEKGDIPEGYSVSREKKERFSLILESASTNQTSMYLCASSLKETQYFGPGTRLLVL.

This clone was found a few times. The genes are TRBV12-3 or TRBV12-4 and TRBJ1-1, with D hard to call. The CDR3 is 13 residues long. Trimming stripped 3 bases from V and 4 bases from J, with 9 bases between. The CDR3 nucleotides read TGTGCCAGCAGTTTGGTAGGAGGCACTGAAGCTTTCTTT. Amino acid sequence: CASSLVGGTEAFF.

This clone came up many times. This CDR3 reads CASSQVRGGAYEQYF. In DNA, the CDR3 is TGCGCCAGCAGCCAAGTTCGGGGCGGCGCCTACGAGCAGTACTTC. The chain uses TRBV4-1 and TRBJ2-7; tentatively, D is TRBD1 or TRBD2 (5 bases each). Looked up from germline, CDR1 is MGHRA and CDR2 is YSYEKL. The CDR3 is made up of 15 amino acids. V gave up 1 base and J gave up 2 bases, with 12 bases separating them.

The V call is TRBV4-1, the J call TRBJ1-5; a possible D gene is TRBD1 (5 bases). Trimming removed 3 bases from V and 6 bases from J, with 24 bases in between. CDR3 size: 18 residues. Germline assignment: CDR1 MGHRA and CDR2 YSYEKL. This CDR3 reads CASSQEPFSTVYRQPQHF. In DNA, the CDR3 is TGCGCCAGCAGCCAGGAACCTTTCTCGACAGTATATCGTCAGCCCCAGCATTTT.

DNA of the CDR3: TGTGCCAGCAGTACGACAGGGGGCATTTATGGCTACACCTTC. Translating gives CASSTTGGIYGYTF. The chain carries TRBV2 and TRBJ1-2, with 10 positions matching TRBD1. The length of the CDR3 is 14 residues. CDR1 is SNHLY and CDR2 is FYNNEI in the germline V gene. Trimming at V came to 5 bases and at J to 5 bases, leaving 5 bases not matched to a gene. The variable domain in full, completed from reference TRBV2 and TRBJ1-2, reads EPEVTQTPSHQVTQMGQEVILRCVPISNHLYFYWYRQILGQKVEFLVSFYNNEISEKSEIFDDQFSVERPDGSNFTLKIRSTKLEDSAMYFCASSTTGGIYGYTFGSGTRLTVV.

The gene calls are TRBV9 and TRBJ1-3, with 7 bases identical to TRBD1. From germline, CDR1 is SGDLS and CDR2 YYNGEE. The CDR3 has 14 amino acids. Losses at the gene ends were 4 bases for V and 4 bases for J; bases not matched to a gene: 5. CDR3 amino acids: CASSPRDSGNTIYF. DNA of the CDR3: TGTGCCAGCAGCCCCCGGGACAGCGGAAACACCATATATTTT. Full variable domain (remainder filled in from reference TRBV9 and TRBJ1-3): DSGVTQTPKHLITATGQRVTLRCSPRSGDLSVYWYQQSLDQGLQFLIQYYNGEERAKGNILERFSAQQFPDLHSELNLSSLELGDSALYFCASSPRDSGNTIYFGEGSWLTVV.

The V and J genes are TRBV7-2 and TRBJ2-3, with 9 bases identical to TRBD2. J was trimmed by 0 bases and V by 1 base; bases with no gene match: 5. The germline V gene encodes CDR1 SGHTA and CDR2 FQGNSA. The CDR3 extends over 17 amino acids. CDR3 bases: TGTGCCAGCAGCTTAGATCCTAGCGGGGCGAGCACAGATACGCAGTATTTT. Translated, it gives CASSLDPSGASTDTQYF.

The chain couples TRBV9 to TRBJ1-3; D ambiguous. The length of the CDR3 is 14 residues. Trimming stripped 4 bases from V and 3 bases from J, with 11 bases between. The V gene's germline CDR1 is SGDLS and CDR2 YYNGEE. This CDR3 is CASSPGNIGNTIYF. CDR3 nucleotide sequence: TGTGCCAGCAGCCCCGGAAATATTGGAAACACCATATATTTT.

Here the CDR3 reads CATSSAGTTYNEQFF. The CDR3 region has the DNA TGTGCCACCAGCAGCGCCGGGACTACCTACAATGAGCAGTTCTTC. The gene calls are TRBV15 and TRBJ2-1; 7 bases agree with TRBD2. The CDR3 totals 15 residues. V trimming: 3 bases; J trimming: 2 bases; junction bases outside the gene matches: 4. Per germline, CDR1 LNHNV and CDR2 YYDKDF (reference sequence).

The sample holds a few counts of this clone. The chain carries TRBV19 and TRBJ1-1; TRBD1 matches at 7 bases. Germline trimming cut 7 bases from V and 0 bases from J; bases unmatched to any gene: 11. Germline-derived CDR1 and CDR2 are LNHDA and SQIVND (reference sequence). This CDR3 spans 16 amino acids. Written as DNA, the CDR3 is TGTGCCAGTACCGCGGTGGCAGGGGGAATGAACACTGAAGCTTTCTTT. Its translation is CASTAVAGGMNTEAFF.

This clone was detected ten times or more. The J gene is TRBJ1-6, the V gene TRBV25-1, with a possible D match to TRBD1 (6 bases). The CDR3 has 14 amino acids. V was shortened by 1 base and J by 10 bases, with 11 bases between the two germline ends. Germline CDR1 is MGHDK and CDR2 is SYGVNS. The DNA for the CDR3 is TGTGCCAGCAGTGAATCCACAGGGAACTCACCCCTCCACTTT. Encoded protein: CASSESTGNSPLHF.

The DNA of the CDR3 is TGTGCCAGCAGCTTGTTAGCGGGTGCGAACACCGGGGAGCTGTTTTTT. It is translated as CASSLLAGANTGELFF. This chain uses TRBV11-3 with TRBJ2-2; 7 positions agree with TRBD2. Unmatched junction bases numbered 4, after V lost 3 bases and J lost 0 bases. Germline V gives CDR1 SGHNT, CDR2 YENEEA. The CDR3 runs to 16 residues.

A note on this clone: Distinct nucleotide sequences in the sample also encode this CDR3. The chain recombines TRBV9 with TRBJ2-3; either TRBD1 or TRBD2 may supply D (5 bases each). Germline lookup yields CDR1 SGDLS and CDR2 YYNGEE. This CDR3 has 14 residues. The germline V and J ends were trimmed by 2 bases and 0 bases, with 7 bases remaining between them. CDR3 sequence reads: CASSVGGSTDTQYF. In nucleotides, the CDR3 is TGTGCCAGCAGCGTTGGGGGTAGCACAGATACGCAGTATTTT.

J is TRBJ2-7 and V is TRBV4-3; D perhaps matches TRBD1 (5 bases). Germline V gene sequence: CDR1 LGHNA, CDR2 YSLEER. The CDR3 runs 14 residues. V lost 1 base and J 3 bases, leaving 10 bases between the germline ends. The DNA of the CDR3 is TGCGCCAGCAGCCAAGCGACCAGGGACTACGAGCAGTACTTC. Translated: CASSQATRDYEQYF.

This rearrangement joins TRBV30 to TRBJ1-1; D is unclear. This CDR3 region has 13 residues. The germline V gene encodes CDR1 GTSNPN and CDR2 SVGIG (reference sequence). V shed 4 bases and J shed 1 base, with 10 bases lying between them. The CDR3 reads CAWTWTENTEAFF. The CDR3, as DNA: TGTGCCTGGACTTGGACGGAGAACACTGAAGCTTTCTTT.

J is TRBJ1-6 and V is TRBV25-1; a possible D gene is TRBD1 (5 bases). The length of the CDR3 is 16 residues. Trimming removed 1 base from V and 10 bases from J, with 17 bases in between. CDR1 MGHDK and CDR2 SYGVNS come from the germline V gene. The CDR3 coding sequence is TGTGCCAGCAGTGAATCCTACGGGGTAGGGGTATCACCCCTCCACTTT. Translation gives CASSESYGVGVSPLHF.

The V and J genes are TRBV9 and TRBJ1-1; no clear D. The germline CDR1 and CDR2 sequences are SGDLS and YYNGEE. The CDR3 extends over 15 amino acids. V shed 0 bases and J shed 1 base, with 10 bases lying between them. The chain's CDR3 is CASSVDYRPNTEAFF. CDR3 coding DNA: TGTGCCAGCAGCGTAGATTATCGGCCGAACACTGAAGCTTTCTTT.

The chain recombines TRBV5-1 with TRBJ2-2; 8 bases are shared with TRBD1. Germline CDR1 reads SGHRS; CDR2 reads YFSETQ. The CDR3 is 15 amino acids. The junction had 3 bases not matched to a gene; V was cut back by 0 bases and J by 5 bases. The CDR3 sequence is CASSLGTGRTGELFF. CDR3 nucleotide sequence: TGCGCCAGCAGCTTGGGGACAGGGCGGACCGGGGAGCTGTTTTTT.

With respect to this clone: One end of the junction is discordant with germline, which a read error may explain. The rearrangement uses TRBV7-9 and TRBJ1-4, with a possible D match to TRBD1 (6 bases). The CDR3 contains 14 residues. The germline gives CDR1 SEHNR, CDR2 FQNEAQ (reference sequence). CDR3 sequence (DNA): TGTGCCAGCAGGTTAGGGGGAACTAATGAAAAACTGTTTTTT. Protein: CASRLGGTNEKLFF.

This chain connects TRBV7-2 to TRBJ1-5; tentative D call: TRBD1 (5 bases). Germline assignment: CDR1 SGHTA and CDR2 FQGNSA. This CDR3 has 15 residues. V lost 5 bases and J lost 1, with 12 bases in between. This CDR3 is CASSPTWGSNQPQHF. DNA of the CDR3: TGTGCCAGCAGCCCCACGTGGGGGAGCAATCAGCCCCAGCATTTT. The whole variable domain, filled in from reference TRBV7-2 and TRBJ1-5, reads GAGVSQSPSNKVTEKGKDVELRCDPISGHTALYWYRQSLGQGLEFLIYFQGNSAPDKSGLPSDRFSAERTGGSVSTLTIQRTQQEDSAVYLCASSPTWGSNQPQHFGDGTRLSIL.